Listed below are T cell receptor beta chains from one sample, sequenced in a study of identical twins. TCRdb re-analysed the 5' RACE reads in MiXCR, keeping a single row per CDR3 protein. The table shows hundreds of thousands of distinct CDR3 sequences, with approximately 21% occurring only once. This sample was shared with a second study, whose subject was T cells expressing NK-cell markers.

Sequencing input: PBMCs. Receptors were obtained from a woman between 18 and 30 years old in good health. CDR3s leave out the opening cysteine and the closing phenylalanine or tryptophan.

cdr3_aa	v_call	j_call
ASSTARNEQF	TRBV7-2	TRBJ2-1
ASSYRQGTNEQF	TRBV6-5	TRBJ2-1
ASSLPGREFTEQY	TRBV12-3/TRBV12-4	TRBJ2-7
SARDRWSGASDTQY	TRBV20-1	TRBJ2-3
ASSLLASPVNEQF	TRBV7-9	TRBJ2-1
SVGGLWGSEQF	TRBV29-1	TRBJ2-1
ASSYPLSDTQY	TRBV6-5	TRBJ2-3
ASSLGQGNLNEQF	TRBV12-3/TRBV12-4	TRBJ2-1
SARANLGTDTQY	TRBV20-1	TRBJ2-3
ASINWGSEQF	TRBV6-2/TRBV6-3	TRBJ2-1
ASSPQVNEKLF	TRBV5-5	TRBJ1-4
AITPSGANEQF	TRBV10-3	TRBJ2-1
ASSLKDTQY	TRBV7-9	TRBJ2-3
AGTEGLNTEAF	TRBV6-6	TRBJ1-1
ASSLGTSGRAYEQY	TRBV5-1	TRBJ2-7
ASSTGIVEDTQY	TRBV5-6	TRBJ2-3
ASSSPRGINEQY	TRBV28	TRBJ2-7
ASSLEGGQGYT	TRBV7-3	TRBJ1-2
SATRAQNIQY	TRBV20-1	TRBJ2-4
ASRPGHRIPSGANVLT	TRBV2	TRBJ2-6
SPISWGTGADTQY	TRBV29-1	TRBJ2-3
ASSASRSHEQY	TRBV9	TRBJ2-7
ASSDSIWGTGELF	TRBV6-4	TRBJ2-2
SVGSGSGTDTQY	TRBV29-1	TRBJ2-3
ASSSLAGGLSSYNEQF	TRBV5-6	TRBJ2-1
SVEGGRGDTEAF	TRBV29-1	TRBJ1-1
GSLTDTQY	TRBV7-2	TRBJ2-3
ASSSRTSGSSYNEQF	TRBV9	TRBJ2-1
SVDGGPGETQY	TRBV20-1	TRBJ2-5
SAPRDRGTYEQY	TRBV20-1	TRBJ2-7
ASSQGHSKEQY	TRBV3-1	TRBJ2-7
ASSHRFQETQY	TRBV27	TRBJ2-5
SGGRQGPYNEQF	TRBV29-1	TRBJ2-1
SVNEMGGTDTQY	TRBV29-1	TRBJ2-3
ASSFWYSGNTIY	TRBV12-3/TRBV12-4	TRBJ1-3
ASSPPGQNYGYT	TRBV18	TRBJ1-2
SDPTGQGYGYT	TRBV29-1	TRBJ1-2
SAREGGLGSYEQY	TRBV20-1	TRBJ2-7
ATSRETSREQY	TRBV15	TRBJ2-7
SARGATLSGTQY	TRBV20-1	TRBJ2-5
ASSDLAGDTQY	TRBV10-1	TRBJ2-3
AISVGQKNTEAF	TRBV10-3	TRBJ1-1
ASRRQDRNNSPLH	TRBV27	TRBJ1-6
ASSVIPSYEQY	TRBV7-2	TRBJ2-7
SARDLTSGSFNEQF	TRBV20-1	TRBJ2-1
ASSFEGFYNEQF	TRBV5-5	TRBJ2-1
SVESRGRKNTEAF	TRBV29-1	TRBJ1-1
ASSGVTLAESDEQY	TRBV11-2	TRBJ2-7
SARDPRRAGELF	TRBV20-1	TRBJ2-2
ASGPLVGGAEQY	TRBV27	TRBJ2-7
ASSYSARTAFYGYT	TRBV6-5	TRBJ1-2
ASRWGDTQY	TRBV27	TRBJ2-3
ASSQGVTQY	TRBV3-1	TRBJ2-5
ASSLKGQGYSPLH	TRBV7-3	TRBJ1-6
ASSLEGIFQETQY	TRBV11-2	TRBJ2-5
ASSLVHSGSNEQF	TRBV5-1	TRBJ2-1
ASSQDLRVVTDTQY	TRBV3-1	TRBJ2-3
ASSLDWAYPYEQY	TRBV7-9	TRBJ2-7
ASSFPDGVRSDTQY	TRBV7-9	TRBJ2-3